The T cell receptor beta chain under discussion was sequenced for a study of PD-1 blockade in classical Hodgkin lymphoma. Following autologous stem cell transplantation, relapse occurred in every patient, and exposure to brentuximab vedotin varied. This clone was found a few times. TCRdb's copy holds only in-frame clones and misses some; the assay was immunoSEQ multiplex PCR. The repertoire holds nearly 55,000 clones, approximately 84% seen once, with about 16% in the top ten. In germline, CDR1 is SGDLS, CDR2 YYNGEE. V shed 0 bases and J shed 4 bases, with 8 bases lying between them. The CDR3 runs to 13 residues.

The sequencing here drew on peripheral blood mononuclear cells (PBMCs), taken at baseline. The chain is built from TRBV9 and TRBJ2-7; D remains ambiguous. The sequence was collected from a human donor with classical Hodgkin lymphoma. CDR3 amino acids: CASSVAPSYEQYF. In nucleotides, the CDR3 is TGTGCCAGCAGCGTAGCCCCATCATACGAGCAGTACTTC.